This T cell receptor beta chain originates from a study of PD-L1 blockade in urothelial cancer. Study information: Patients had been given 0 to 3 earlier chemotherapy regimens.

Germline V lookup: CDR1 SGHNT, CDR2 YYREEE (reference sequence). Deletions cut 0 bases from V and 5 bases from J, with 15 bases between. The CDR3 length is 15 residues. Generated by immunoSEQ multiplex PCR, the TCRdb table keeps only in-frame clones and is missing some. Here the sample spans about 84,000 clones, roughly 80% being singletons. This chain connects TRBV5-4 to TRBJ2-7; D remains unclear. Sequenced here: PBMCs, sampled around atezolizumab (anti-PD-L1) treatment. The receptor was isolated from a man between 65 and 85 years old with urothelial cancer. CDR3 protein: CASSLAGRGFDEQYF. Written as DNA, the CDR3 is TGTGCCAGCAGCTTGGCCGGCCGAGGATTCGACGAGCAGTACTTC.